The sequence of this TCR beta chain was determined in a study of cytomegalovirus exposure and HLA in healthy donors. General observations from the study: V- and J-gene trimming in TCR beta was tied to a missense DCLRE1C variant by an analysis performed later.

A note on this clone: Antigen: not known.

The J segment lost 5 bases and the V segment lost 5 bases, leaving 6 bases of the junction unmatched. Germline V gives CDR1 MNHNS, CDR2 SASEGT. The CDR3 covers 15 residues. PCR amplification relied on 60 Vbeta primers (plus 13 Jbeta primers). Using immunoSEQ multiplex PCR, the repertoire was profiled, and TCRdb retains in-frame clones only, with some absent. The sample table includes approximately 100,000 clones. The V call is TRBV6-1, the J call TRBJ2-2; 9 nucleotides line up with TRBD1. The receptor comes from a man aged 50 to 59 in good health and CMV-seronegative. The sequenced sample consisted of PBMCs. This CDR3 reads CASSLGQGRTGELFF. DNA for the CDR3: TGTGCCAGCAGTTTGGGACAGGGCCGTACCGGGGAGCTGTTTTTT.